Sequencing of this T cell receptor beta chain was carried out in a study of cytomegalovirus exposure and HLA in healthy donors. CDR3 size: 15 residues. V shed 1 base and J 9 bases; nucleotides not matched to a gene: 4. Germline V CDR1 and CDR2: SGHNT, YYREEE (reference sequence). PCR primers comprised 60 Vbeta and 13 Jbeta primers. Profiled with immunoSEQ multiplex PCR; TCRdb holds only in-frame clones, not every one. The table shows around 100,000 clones, with under 80% occurring only once. The TCR sequence derives from a woman aged 50 to 60 in good health and CMV-seropositive. Sequencing was done on a sample of PBMCs. This chain joins TRBV5-4 and TRBJ2-1, with 13 bases that match TRBD2. For the CDR3, the DNA is TGTGCCAGCAGCTTGACTAGCGGGGGGGCGATTGAGCAGTTCTTC. Its translation: CASSLTSGGAIEQFF. The full variable domain, its missing parts supplied by reference TRBV5-4 and TRBJ2-1, is ETGVTQSPTHLIKTRGQQVTLRCSSQSGHNTVSWYQQALGQGPQFIFQYYREEENGRGNFPPRFSGLQFPNYSSELNVNALELDDSALYLCASSLTSGGAIEQFFGPGTRLTVL.